These 15 T cell receptor beta chains share one sample of origin, sequenced in a study of T cell responses to AZD1222 COVID-19 vaccine. This table comes from immunoSEQ multiplex PCR, and its TCRdb copy is limited to in-frame clones, with some not included. The data show roughly 120,000 clones, with 88% seen just once and less than 6% held by the top ten. Here the sequenced sample was peripheral blood, taken on day 0 of AZD1222 vaccination. The receptors here all came from an adult in good health.

J is TRBJ2-5 and V is TRBV20-1; no definite D call. V shed 3 bases and J shed 4 bases, with 15 bases lying between them. Germline CDR1 is DFQATT and CDR2 is SNEGSKA (reference sequence). The CDR3 has 14 amino acids. CDR3 residues: CSASILPSGETQYF. CDR3 DNA: TGCAGTGCTAGTATACTTCCCTCCGGAGAGACCCAGTACTTC.

This clone was seen a handful of times. The V and J genes are TRBV2 and TRBJ2-5; TRBD1 or TRBD2 may be the D gene (5 bases each). This CDR3 comprises 12 residues. V lost 11 bases and J lost 5, with 15 bases in between. Germline lookup yields CDR1 SNHLY and CDR2 FYNNEI. In DNA form, the CDR3 reads TGTGCCTCCCAACGGGGCGATGAGACCCAGTACTTC. Its translation: CASQRGDETQYF.

The chain combines TRBV27 with TRBJ2-7; 8 positions match TRBD1. Per germline, CDR1 MNHEY and CDR2 SMNVEV (reference sequence). The CDR3 runs to 14 residues. Trimming cost V 4 bases and J 6 bases; bases outside gene matches: 8. CDR3 protein: CASSSWPGGGEQYF. The CDR3, as DNA: TGTGCCAGCAGTTCATGGCCAGGGGGCGGCGAGCAGTACTTC.

The chain carries TRBV7-8 and TRBJ1-3; 8 nucleotides align to TRBD1. This CDR3 spans 16 amino acids. The germline gives CDR1 SGHVS, CDR2 FQNEAQ. The trim removed 5 bases at V and 2 bases at J, leaving 8 bases unmatched. The CDR3 loop reads CASSRLPDRAGNTIYF. The CDR3 DNA sequence: TGTGCCAGCAGCCGACTCCCGGACAGGGCTGGAAACACCATATATTTT.

The V and J genes are TRBV4-1 and TRBJ2-3; no firm D call. Germline lookup yields CDR1 MGHRA and CDR2 YSYEKL. V was trimmed by 5 bases and J by 0 bases, leaving 3 bases between them. The CDR3 runs to 12 residues. Here the CDR3 DNA reads TGCGCCAGCAGCTCTAGCACAGATACGCAGTATTTT. This encodes CASSSSTDTQYF.

V and J are TRBV12-3 or TRBV12-4 and TRBJ2-2, with TRBD1 identical over 7 bases. The CDR3 is 13 residues long. With V trimmed by 9 bases and J by 1 base, 2 bases remained unmatched. The CDR3 is CASRTGNTGELFF. The CDR3 nucleotides are TGTGCCAGTCGGACAGGGAACACCGGGGAGCTGTTTTTT.

The rearrangement joins TRBV18 to TRBJ2-1; 12 positions match TRBD2. CDR3 length equals 17 residues. J gave up 2 bases and V 2 bases, and 4 bases lay outside the gene matches. Germline values: CDR1 KGHSH, CDR2 LQKENI. The CDR3 reads CASSPSSGGAAYNEQFF. CDR3 coding DNA: TGTGCCAGCTCACCATCTAGCGGGGGGGCGGCCTACAATGAGCAGTTCTTC.

The CDR3 nucleotides read TGTGCCAGCAGCTTCCAAGATTGGGGAGGACTGTTTTTT. Encoded protein: CASSFQDWGGLFF. The V and J genes are TRBV12-3 or TRBV12-4 and TRBJ1-4; D not certain. The germline V and J ends were trimmed by 6 bases and 13 bases, with 18 bases remaining between them. The CDR3 loop spans 13 amino acids.

The table lists this clone with many counts. The chain combines TRBV6-5 with TRBJ1-5; 8 nucleotides agree with TRBD1. The V gene end was trimmed by 7 bases and the J gene end by 1 base; junction bases not matched to a gene: 6. Germline CDR1 is MNHEY and CDR2 is SVGAGI. The CDR3 spans 15 residues. For the CDR3, the DNA is TGTGCCAGCACTACGACAGGGGAGAGCAATCAGCCCCAGCATTTT. This translates into CASTTTGESNQPQHF.

The chain recombines TRBV7-9 with TRBJ2-5; 11 bases are a match to TRBD1. The CDR3 totals 16 residues. Germline V gene lookup returns CDR1 SEHNR and CDR2 FQNEAQ (reference sequence). V dropped 1 base and J dropped 2; count of bases not matched to a gene: 3. CDR3 loop: CASSLGDRGIQETQYF. The CDR3 nucleotides read TGTGCCAGCAGCTTAGGGGACAGGGGGATACAAGAGACCCAGTACTTC.

The rearrangement uses TRBV11-2 and TRBJ2-1; 7 positions agree with TRBD2. The CDR3 contains 15 residues. CDR1 SGHAT and CDR2 FQNNGV come from the germline V gene. V was clipped by 4 bases and J by 0 bases; unmatched bases: 3. CDR3 nucleotide sequence: TGTGCCAGCAGCTCCGGGGGGAGCTCCTACAATGAGCAGTTCTTC. Translating it yields CASSSGGSSYNEQFF.

In this sample, this clone turned up a few times. The rearrangement joins TRBV9 to TRBJ1-3; maybe TRBD1 (6 bases). Trimming took 0 bases from V and 0 from J, leaving 13 bases between them. The CDR3 is made up of 17 amino acids. Germline V gene sequence: CDR1 SGDLS, CDR2 YYNGEE. The CDR3 DNA sequence: TGTGCCAGCAGCGTAGGGTCAGGGGCAGACTCTGGAAACACCATATATTTT. This gives the protein CASSVGSGADSGNTIYF.

V and J are TRBV10-3 and TRBJ1-2, with a tentative D call TRBD1 (6 bases). V gave up 7 bases and J gave up 10 bases, with 19 bases separating them. Germline V lookup: CDR1 ENHRY, CDR2 SYGVKD. CDR3 length: 13 residues. CDR3 in amino acids: CAIKGEIVYDYTF. The CDR3, as DNA: TGTGCCATCAAGGGGGAAATAGTTTACGACTACACCTTC.

This sequence joins TRBV19 and TRBJ1-5; 11 bases agree with TRBD1. The CDR3 loop spans 16 amino acids. Germline lookup yields CDR1 LNHDA and CDR2 SQIVND (reference sequence). The V and J ends lost 4 bases and 6 bases, in that order; junction bases with no gene match: 8. The CDR3 loop is CASSRDRGAGGQPQHF. CDR3 bases: TGTGCCAGTAGTAGGGACAGGGGGGCAGGGGGTCAGCCCCAGCATTTT.

The chain has TRBV29-1 and TRBJ2-1, with 8 positions matching TRBD1. Per the germline V gene, CDR1 is SQVTM and CDR2 is ANQGSEA. J was trimmed by 9 bases and V by 5 bases; bases with no gene match: 9. The CDR3 is 13 amino acids. The CDR3 region is CSVKPDRAFEQFF. CDR3 DNA: TGCAGCGTTAAACCGGACAGGGCTTTTGAGCAGTTCTTC.